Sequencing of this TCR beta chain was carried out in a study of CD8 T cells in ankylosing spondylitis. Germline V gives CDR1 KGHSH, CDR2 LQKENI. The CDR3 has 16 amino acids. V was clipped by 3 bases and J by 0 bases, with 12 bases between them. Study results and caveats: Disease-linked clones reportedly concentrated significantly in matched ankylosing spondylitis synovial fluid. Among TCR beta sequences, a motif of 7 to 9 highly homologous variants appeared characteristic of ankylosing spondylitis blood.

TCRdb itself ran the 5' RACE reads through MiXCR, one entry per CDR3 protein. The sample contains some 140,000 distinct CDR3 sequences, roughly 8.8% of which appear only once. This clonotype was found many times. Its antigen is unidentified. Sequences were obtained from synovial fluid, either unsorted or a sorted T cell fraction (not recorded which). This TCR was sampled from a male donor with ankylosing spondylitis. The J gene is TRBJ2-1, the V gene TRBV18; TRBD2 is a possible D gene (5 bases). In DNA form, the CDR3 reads TGTGCCAGCTCACCGACGGGGTTTAGCTCCTACAATGAGCAGTTCTTC. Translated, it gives CASSPTGFSSYNEQFF.